This T cell receptor (beta chain) was documented in a study of blood T cell repertoires in COVID-19. Method: immunoSEQ multiplex PCR; TCRdb's copy keeps in-frame clones and lacks some. The table records around 100,000 clones, 80% to 90% of them present only once. Trimming shortened V by 3 bases and J by 8 bases, and 13 bases separated the two germline ends. This CDR3 comprises 13 residues. This chain links TRBV12-3 or TRBV12-4 with TRBJ1-2, with D possibly matching TRBD1 (6 bases). The receptor comes from a man aged 50 to 60 with COVID-19, enrolled during active disease. The sequencing sample was made of peripheral blood. CDR3 bases: TGTGCCAGCAGTTTTAGGGACATCCCCGGCTACACCTTC. Translated, it gives CASSFRDIPGYTF.